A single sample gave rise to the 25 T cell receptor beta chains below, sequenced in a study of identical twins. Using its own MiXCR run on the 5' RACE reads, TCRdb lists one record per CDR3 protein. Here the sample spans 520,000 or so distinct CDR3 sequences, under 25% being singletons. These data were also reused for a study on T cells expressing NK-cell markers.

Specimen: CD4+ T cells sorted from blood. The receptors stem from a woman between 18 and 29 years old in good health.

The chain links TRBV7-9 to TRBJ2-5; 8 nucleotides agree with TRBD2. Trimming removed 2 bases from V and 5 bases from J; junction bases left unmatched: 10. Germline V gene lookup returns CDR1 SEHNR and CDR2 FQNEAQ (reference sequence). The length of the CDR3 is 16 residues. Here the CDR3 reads CASSLQTGGVQETQYF. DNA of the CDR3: TGTGCCAGCAGCTTACAAACGGGGGGGGTCCAGGAGACCCAGTACTTC.

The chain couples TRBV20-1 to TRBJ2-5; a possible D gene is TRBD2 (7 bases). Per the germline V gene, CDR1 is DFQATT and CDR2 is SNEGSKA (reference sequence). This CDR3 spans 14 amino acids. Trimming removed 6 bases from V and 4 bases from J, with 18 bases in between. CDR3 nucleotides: TGCAGTGCCACTTCACTGAGGGGGGGAGAGACCCAGTACTTC. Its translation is CSATSLRGGETQYF.

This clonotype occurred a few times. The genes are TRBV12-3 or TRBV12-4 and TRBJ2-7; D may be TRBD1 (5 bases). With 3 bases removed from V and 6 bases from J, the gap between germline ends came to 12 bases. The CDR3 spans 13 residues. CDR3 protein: CASSFLRAAEQYF. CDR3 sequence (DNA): TGTGCCAGCAGTTTCCTCAGGGCCGCCGAGCAGTACTTC.

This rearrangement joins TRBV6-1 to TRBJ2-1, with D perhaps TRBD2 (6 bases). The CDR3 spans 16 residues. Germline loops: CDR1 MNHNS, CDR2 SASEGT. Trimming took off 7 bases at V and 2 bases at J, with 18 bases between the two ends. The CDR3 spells CASTPNGGTPYNEQFF. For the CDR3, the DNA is TGTGCCAGCACTCCCAATGGGGGGACCCCCTACAATGAGCAGTTCTTC.

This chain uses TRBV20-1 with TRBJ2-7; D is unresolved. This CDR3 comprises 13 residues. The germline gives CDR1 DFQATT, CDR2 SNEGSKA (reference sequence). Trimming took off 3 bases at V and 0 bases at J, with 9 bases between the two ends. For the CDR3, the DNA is TGCAGTGCTAGCATTATCACCTCCTACGAGCAGTACTTC. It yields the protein CSASIITSYEQYF.

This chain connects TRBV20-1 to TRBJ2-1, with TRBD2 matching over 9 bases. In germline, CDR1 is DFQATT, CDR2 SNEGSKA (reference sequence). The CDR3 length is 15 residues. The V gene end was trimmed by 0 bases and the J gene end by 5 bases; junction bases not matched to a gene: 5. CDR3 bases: TGCAGTGCTAGAGATCCGCGGGGGGGCAACAATGAGCAGTTCTTC. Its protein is CSARDPRGGNNEQFF.

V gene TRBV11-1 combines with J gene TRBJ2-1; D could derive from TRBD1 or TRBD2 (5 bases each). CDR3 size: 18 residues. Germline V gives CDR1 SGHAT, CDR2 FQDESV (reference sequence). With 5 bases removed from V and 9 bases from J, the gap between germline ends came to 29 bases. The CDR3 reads CASSPRSSTGTPVGEQFF. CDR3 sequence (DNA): TGTGCCAGCAGCCCCCGTAGTTCAACCGGGACCCCGGTAGGTGAGCAGTTCTTC.

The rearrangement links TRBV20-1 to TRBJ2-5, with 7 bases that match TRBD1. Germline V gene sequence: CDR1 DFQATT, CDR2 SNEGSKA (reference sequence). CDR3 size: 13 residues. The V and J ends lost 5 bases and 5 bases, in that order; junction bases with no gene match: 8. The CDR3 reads CSAAAPTGETQYF. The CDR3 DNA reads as TGCAGTGCTGCCGCCCCGACAGGGGAGACCCAGTACTTC.

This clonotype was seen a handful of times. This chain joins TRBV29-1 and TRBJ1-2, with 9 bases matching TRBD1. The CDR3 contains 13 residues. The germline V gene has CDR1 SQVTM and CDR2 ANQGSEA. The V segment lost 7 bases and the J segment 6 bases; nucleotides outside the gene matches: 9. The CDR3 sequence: CSAGQGKADGYTF. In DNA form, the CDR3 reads TGCAGCGCCGGACAGGGGAAAGCTGATGGCTACACCTTC.

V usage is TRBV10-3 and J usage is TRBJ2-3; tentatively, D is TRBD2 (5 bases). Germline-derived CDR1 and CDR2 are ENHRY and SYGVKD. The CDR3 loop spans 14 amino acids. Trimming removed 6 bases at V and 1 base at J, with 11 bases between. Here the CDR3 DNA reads TGTGCCATCAGCGGACTGGCTCGCACAGATACGCAGTATTTT. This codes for CAISGLARTDTQYF.

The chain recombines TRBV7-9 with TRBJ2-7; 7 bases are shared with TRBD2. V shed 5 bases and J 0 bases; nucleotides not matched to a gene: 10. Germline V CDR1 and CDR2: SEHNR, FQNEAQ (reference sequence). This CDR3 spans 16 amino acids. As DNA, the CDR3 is TGTGCCAGCAGCCCCCCCCCGCGGGGGAGCTCCTACGAGCAGTACTTC. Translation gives CASSPPPRGSSYEQYF.

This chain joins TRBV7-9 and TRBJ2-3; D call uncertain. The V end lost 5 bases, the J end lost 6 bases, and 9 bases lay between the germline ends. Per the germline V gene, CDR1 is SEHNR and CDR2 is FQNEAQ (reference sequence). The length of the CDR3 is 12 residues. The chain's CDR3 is CASSPTSDTQYF. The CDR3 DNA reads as TGTGCCAGCAGCCCGACCTCGGATACGCAGTATTTT. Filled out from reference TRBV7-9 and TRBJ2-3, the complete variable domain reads DTGVSQNPRHKITKRGQNVTFRCDPISEHNRLYWYRQTLGQGPEFLTYFQNEAQLEKSRLLSDRFSAERPKGSFSTLEIQRTEQGDSAMYLCASSPTSDTQYFGPGTRLTVL.

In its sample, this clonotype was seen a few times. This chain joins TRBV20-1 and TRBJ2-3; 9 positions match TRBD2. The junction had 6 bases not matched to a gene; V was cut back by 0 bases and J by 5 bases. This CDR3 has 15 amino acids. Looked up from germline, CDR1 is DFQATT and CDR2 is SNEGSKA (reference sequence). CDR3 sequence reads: CSARDRRGGLDTQYF. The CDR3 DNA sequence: TGCAGTGCTAGAGATAGGCGGGGGGGCCTAGATACGCAGTATTTT.

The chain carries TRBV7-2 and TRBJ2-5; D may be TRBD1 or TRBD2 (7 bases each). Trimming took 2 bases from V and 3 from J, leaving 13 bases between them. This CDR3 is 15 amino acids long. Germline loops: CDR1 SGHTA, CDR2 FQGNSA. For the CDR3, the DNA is TGTGCCAGCAGCTTACCCAGGGGGGGTAAAGAGACCCAGTACTTC. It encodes CASSLPRGGKETQYF.

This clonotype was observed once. CDR3 nucleotides: TGTGCCAGCAGCTTTGTGGCGGGCGAGGCAGATACGCAGTATTTT. The encoded protein is CASSFVAGEADTQYF. The rearrangement links TRBV7-2 to TRBJ2-3; possibly TRBD2 for D (5 bases). CDR3 length: 15 amino acids. The germline V and J ends were trimmed by 3 bases and 4 bases, with 14 bases remaining between them. Per the germline V gene, CDR1 is SGHTA and CDR2 is FQGNSA.

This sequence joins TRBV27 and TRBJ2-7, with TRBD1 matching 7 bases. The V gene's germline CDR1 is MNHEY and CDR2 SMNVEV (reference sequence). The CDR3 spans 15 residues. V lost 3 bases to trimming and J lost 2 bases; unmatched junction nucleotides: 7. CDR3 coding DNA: TGTGCCAGCAGTTTGTCCGGGACAGAAGCCTACGAGCAGTACTTC. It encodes CASSLSGTEAYEQYF.

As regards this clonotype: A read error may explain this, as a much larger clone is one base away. The CDR3 coding sequence is TGTGCCAGCAGTTCCCATCGGTCTTCGGACACTCAGTACTTC. It specifies CASSSHRSSDTQYF. V and J are TRBV12-3 or TRBV12-4 and TRBJ2-4; D may be TRBD1 (5 bases). The CDR3 covers 14 residues. Trimming removed 4 bases from V and 12 bases from J, with 19 bases in between.

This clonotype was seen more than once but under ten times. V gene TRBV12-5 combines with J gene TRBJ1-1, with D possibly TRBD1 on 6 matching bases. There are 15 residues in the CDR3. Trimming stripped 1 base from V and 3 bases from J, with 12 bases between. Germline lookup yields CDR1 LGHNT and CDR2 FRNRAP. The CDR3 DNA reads TGTGCTAGTGGTTTGGGGGGGCAAGGGTACACTGAAGCTTTCTTT. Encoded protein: CASGLGGQGYTEAFF. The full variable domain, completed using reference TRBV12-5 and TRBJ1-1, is DARVTQTPRHKVTEMGQEVTMRCQPILGHNTVFWYRQTMMQGLELLAYFRNRAPLDDSGMPKDRFSAEMPDATLATLKIQPSEPRDSAVYFCASGLGGQGYTEAFFGQGTRLTVV.

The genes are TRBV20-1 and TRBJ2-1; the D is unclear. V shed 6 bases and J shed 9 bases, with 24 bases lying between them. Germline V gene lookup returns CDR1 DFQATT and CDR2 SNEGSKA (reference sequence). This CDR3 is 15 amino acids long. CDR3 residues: CSADLPHRAYSEQFF. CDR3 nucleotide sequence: TGCAGTGCCGATTTACCACACCGGGCCTATAGTGAGCAGTTCTTC.

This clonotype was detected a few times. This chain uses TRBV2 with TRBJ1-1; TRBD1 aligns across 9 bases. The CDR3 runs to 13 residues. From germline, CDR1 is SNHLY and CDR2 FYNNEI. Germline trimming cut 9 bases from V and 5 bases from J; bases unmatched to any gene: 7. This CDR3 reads CARLTGGRTEAFF. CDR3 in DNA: TGTGCCAGACTCACAGGGGGCAGGACTGAAGCTTTCTTT.

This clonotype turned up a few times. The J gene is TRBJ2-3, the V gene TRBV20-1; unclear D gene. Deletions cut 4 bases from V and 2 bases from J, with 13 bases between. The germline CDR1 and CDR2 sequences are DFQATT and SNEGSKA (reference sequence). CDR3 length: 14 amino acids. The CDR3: CSATPAIATDTQYF. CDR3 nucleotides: TGCAGTGCTACCCCGGCCATCGCCACAGATACGCAGTATTTT.

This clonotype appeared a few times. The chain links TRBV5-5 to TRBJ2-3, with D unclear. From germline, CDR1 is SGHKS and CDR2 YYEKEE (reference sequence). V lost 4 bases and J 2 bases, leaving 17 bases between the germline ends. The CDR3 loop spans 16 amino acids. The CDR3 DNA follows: TGTGCCAGCAGCGGGGTGGGTGGTTCCCTCACAGATACGCAGTATTTT. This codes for CASSGVGGSLTDTQYF.

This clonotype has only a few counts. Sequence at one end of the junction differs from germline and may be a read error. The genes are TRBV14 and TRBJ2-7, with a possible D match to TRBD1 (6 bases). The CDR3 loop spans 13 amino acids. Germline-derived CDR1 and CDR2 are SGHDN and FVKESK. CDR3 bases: TGTGCCAGCAGCCCGTGGGACACAGGGTATCTTTTCTTC. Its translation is CASSPWDTGYLFF.

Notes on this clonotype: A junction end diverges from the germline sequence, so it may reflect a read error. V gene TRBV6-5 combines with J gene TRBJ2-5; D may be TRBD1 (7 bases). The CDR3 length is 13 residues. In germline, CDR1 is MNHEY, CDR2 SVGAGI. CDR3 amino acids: CASSNRGGEPQYF. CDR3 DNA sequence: TGTGCCAGCAGTAACAGGGGAGGAGAGCCCCAGTACTTC.

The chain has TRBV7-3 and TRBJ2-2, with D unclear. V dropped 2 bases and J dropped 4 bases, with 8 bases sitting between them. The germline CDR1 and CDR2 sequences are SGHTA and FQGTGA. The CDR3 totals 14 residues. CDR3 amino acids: CASSLQATTGELFF. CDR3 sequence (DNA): TGTGCCAGCAGCTTACAGGCTACCACCGGGGAGCTGTTTTTT.